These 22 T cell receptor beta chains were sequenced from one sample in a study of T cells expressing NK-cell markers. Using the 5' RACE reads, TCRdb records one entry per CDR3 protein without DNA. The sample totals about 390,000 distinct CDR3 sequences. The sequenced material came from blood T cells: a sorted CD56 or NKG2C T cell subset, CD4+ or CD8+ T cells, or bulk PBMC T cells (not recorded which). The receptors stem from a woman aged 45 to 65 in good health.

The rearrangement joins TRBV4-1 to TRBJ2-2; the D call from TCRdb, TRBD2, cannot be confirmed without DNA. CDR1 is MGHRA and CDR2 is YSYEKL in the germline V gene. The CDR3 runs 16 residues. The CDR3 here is CASSHGTSGLTGELFF.

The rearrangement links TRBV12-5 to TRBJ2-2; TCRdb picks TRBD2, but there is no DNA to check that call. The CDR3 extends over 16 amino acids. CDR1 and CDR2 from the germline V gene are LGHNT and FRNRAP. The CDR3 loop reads CASGLASGRGTGELFF. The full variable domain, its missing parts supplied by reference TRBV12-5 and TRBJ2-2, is DARVTQTPRHKVTEMGQEVTMRCQPILGHNTVFWYRQTMMQGLELLAYFRNRAPLDDSGMPKDRFSAEMPDATLATLKIQPSEPRDSAVYFCASGLASGRGTGELFFGEGSRLTVL.

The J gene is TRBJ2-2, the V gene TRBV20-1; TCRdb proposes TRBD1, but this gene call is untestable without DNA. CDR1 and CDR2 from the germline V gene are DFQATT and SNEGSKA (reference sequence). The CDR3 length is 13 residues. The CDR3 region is CSASYGAAGELFF.

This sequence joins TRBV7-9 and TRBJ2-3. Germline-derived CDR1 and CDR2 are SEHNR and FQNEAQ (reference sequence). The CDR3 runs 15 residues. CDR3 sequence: CASSQEIDSTDTQYF.

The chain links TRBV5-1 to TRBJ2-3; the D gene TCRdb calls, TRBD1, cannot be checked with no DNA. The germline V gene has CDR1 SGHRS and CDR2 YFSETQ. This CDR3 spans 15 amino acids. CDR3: CASSFGQILTDTQYF.

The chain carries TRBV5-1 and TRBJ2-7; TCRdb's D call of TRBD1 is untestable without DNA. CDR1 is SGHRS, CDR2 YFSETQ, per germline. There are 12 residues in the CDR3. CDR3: CASSPGNYEQYF. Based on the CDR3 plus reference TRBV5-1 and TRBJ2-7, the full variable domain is KAGVTQTPRYLIKTRGQQVTLSCSPISGHRSVSWYQQTPGQGLQFLFEYFSETQRNKGNFPGRFSGRQFSNSRSEMNVSTLELGDSALYLCASSPGNYEQYFGPGTRLTVT.

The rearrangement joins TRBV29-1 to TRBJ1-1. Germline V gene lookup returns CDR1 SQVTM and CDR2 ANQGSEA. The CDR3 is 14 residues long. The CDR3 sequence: CSVERGLVKTEAFF.

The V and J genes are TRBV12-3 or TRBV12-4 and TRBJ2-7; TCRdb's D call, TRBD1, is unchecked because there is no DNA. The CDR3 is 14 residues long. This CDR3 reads CASSFWRSGGEQYF.

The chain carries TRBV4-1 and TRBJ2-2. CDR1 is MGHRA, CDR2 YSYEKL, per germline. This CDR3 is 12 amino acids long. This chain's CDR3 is CASSQASGELFF.

CDR3 in amino acids: CSAQGLAGVGVSEQYF. The genes are TRBV20-1 and TRBJ2-7; the D call from TCRdb, TRBD2, cannot be confirmed without DNA. CDR3 length equals 16 residues. Germline-derived CDR1 and CDR2 are DFQATT and SNEGSKA (reference sequence).

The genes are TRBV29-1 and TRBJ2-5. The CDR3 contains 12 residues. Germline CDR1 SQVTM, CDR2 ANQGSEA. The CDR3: CSVDLGIETQYF. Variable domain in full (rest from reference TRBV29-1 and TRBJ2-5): SAVISQKPSRDICQRGTSLTIQCQVDSQVTMMFWYRQQPGQSLTLIATANQGSEATYESGFVIDKFPISRPNLTFSTLTVSNMSPEDSSIYLCSVDLGIETQYFGPGTRLLVL.

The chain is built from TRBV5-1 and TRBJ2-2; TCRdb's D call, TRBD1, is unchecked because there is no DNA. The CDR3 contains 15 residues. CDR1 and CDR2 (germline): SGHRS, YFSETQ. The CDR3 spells CASSLGHTGGEELFF.

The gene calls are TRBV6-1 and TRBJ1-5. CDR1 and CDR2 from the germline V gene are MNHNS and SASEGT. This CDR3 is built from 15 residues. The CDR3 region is CASSGSGGGMIPQHF.

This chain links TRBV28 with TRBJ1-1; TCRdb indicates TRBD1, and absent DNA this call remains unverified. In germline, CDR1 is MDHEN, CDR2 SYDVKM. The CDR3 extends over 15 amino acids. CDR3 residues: CASRLLQGTITEAFF.

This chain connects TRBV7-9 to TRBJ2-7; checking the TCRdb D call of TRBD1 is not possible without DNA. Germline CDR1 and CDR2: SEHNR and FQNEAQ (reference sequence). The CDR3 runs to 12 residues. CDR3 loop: CASSFRQTTQYF.

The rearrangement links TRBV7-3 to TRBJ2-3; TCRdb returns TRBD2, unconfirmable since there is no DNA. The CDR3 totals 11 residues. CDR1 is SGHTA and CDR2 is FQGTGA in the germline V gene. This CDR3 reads CASGSGWTQYF.

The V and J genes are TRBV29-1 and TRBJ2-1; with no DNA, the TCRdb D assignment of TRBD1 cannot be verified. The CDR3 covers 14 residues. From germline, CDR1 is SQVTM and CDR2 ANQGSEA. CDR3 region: CSVERPPEHNEQFF.

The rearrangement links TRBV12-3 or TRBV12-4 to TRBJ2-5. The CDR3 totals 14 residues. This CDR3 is CASGVSGSVETQYF.

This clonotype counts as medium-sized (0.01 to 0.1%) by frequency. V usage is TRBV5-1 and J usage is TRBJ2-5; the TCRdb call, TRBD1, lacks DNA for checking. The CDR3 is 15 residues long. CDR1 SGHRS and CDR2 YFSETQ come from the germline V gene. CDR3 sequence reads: CASSWGTEKQETQYF.

This CDR3 is CSVVGLHQQETQYF. The chain recombines TRBV29-1 with TRBJ2-5. CDR1 SQVTM and CDR2 ANQGSEA come from the germline V gene. There are 14 residues in the CDR3.

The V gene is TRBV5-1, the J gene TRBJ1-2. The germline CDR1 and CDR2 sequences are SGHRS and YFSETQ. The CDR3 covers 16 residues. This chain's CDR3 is CASSLDGTASNYGYTF.

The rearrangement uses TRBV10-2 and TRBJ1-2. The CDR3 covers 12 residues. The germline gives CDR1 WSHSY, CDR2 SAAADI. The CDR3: CASSEGNYGYTF.